The 16 T cell receptor beta chains in this list originate from one sample, sequenced in a study of PD-1 blockade in mismatch repair-deficient tumors (dated by TCRdb to the late 2010s). Library preparation was by the immunoSEQ multiplex PCR assay. The table comes from immuneACCESS by way of TCRdb, which keeps in-frame sequences with V and J called. Part of the clones is missing from these tables; in studies checked, under half for an unresolved V gene and the rest for unknown reasons. This sample holds roughly 14,000 clones; more than 70% were observed only once. The ten largest account for roughly 17% of the sample. The sample's time point label, in plain terms: peripheral blood before pembrolizumab. Sequenced here: PBMCs, sampled before pembrolizumab treatment. The receptors here all came from an adult with mismatch repair-deficient cancer.

V gene TRBV10-2 combines with J gene TRBJ1-5, with D possibly matching TRBD1 (5 bases). Per the germline V gene, CDR1 is WSHSY and CDR2 is SAAADI. The CDR3 loop spans 12 amino acids. V was trimmed by 9 bases and J by 3 bases, leaving 9 bases between them. CDR3 sequence: CARGGVNQPQHF. The DNA of the CDR3 is TGCGCCAGGGGGGGGGTCAATCAGCCCCAGCATTTT.

The chain has TRBV27 and TRBJ2-5; D uncertain. Germline CDR1 MNHEY, CDR2 SMNVEV (reference sequence). This CDR3 is 13 amino acids long. V lost 2 bases to trimming and J lost 8 bases, with 12 bases between them. The CDR3 region is CASSLVIGSTQYF. The CDR3, as DNA: TGTGCCAGCAGTTTAGTCATCGGCAGCACCCAGTACTTC.

The chain recombines TRBV10-1 with TRBJ2-3; D gene ambiguous. The V end was cut by 6 bases, the J end by 3 bases, with 10 bases between. Germline CDR1 and CDR2: WNHNN and SYGVQD (reference sequence). CDR3 length equals 13 residues. The CDR3, as DNA: TGCGCCAGCAGCAACGACGGTACAGATACGCAGTATTTT. It translates to CASSNDGTDTQYF.

V and J are TRBV14 and TRBJ2-4; TRBD2 matches at 12 bases. Germline values: CDR1 SGHDN, CDR2 FVKESK. J lost 0 bases, V lost 5 bases, and 2 bases had no gene match. This CDR3 region has 16 residues. CDR3 bases: TGTGCCAGCAGCTGGACTAGCGGGATAGCCAAAAACATTCAGTACTTC. It specifies CASSWTSGIAKNIQYF.

V gene TRBV4-3 combines with J gene TRBJ2-2; no clear D gene. V lost 1 base, J lost 4 bases, and 7 bases lay in between. Per germline, CDR1 LGHNA and CDR2 YSLEER. The CDR3 is made up of 14 amino acids. The CDR3: CASSQAYSTGELFF. Here the CDR3 DNA reads TGCGCCAGCAGCCAAGCCTATTCCACCGGGGAGCTGTTTTTT.

The chain carries TRBV28 and TRBJ2-7; tentatively, D is TRBD2 (7 bases). The CDR3 totals 17 residues. Germline lookup yields CDR1 MDHEN and CDR2 SYDVKM. V lost 3 bases and J 2 bases, leaving 20 bases between the germline ends. The CDR3 DNA follows: TGTGCCAGCAGTTTTTTTGGGGTGGGGAGGGGGACCTACGAGCAGTACTTC. Translating it yields CASSFFGVGRGTYEQYF.

This clone is a singleton in its sample. The genes are TRBV10-1 and TRBJ2-7; D perhaps matches TRBD2 (5 bases). Germline-derived CDR1 and CDR2 are WNHNN and SYGVQD (reference sequence). CDR3 size: 11 residues. The V end lost 10 bases, the J end lost 1 base, and 8 bases lay between the germline ends. The CDR3 nucleotides are TGCGCCAATGAGGGATCCTACGAGCAGTACTTC. Translating gives CANEGSYEQYF.

The V call is TRBV5-4, the J call TRBJ2-3, with TRBD1 matching over 11 bases. The length of the CDR3 is 14 residues. Per the germline V gene, CDR1 is SGHNT and CDR2 is YYREEE (reference sequence). Trimming took 3 bases from V and 4 from J; bases not matched to a gene: 1. The CDR3 spells CASSSGQGADTQYF. The CDR3 DNA follows: TGTGCCAGCAGCTCGGGACAGGGGGCAGATACGCAGTATTTT.

The CDR3 region has the DNA TGTGCCAGCACTACTACAGTAGCCAAAAACATTCAGTACTTC. Its protein is CASTTTVAKNIQYF. The chain carries TRBV7-9 and TRBJ2-4; D remains unclear. The germline V gene has CDR1 SEHNR and CDR2 FQNEAQ (reference sequence). V gave up 7 bases and J gave up 0 bases, with 10 bases separating them. CDR3 length: 14 residues.

This clone was seen a single time. The chain employs TRBV11-2 and TRBJ1-1, with a weak D call TRBD1 (5 bases). CDR3 length: 13 amino acids. Trimming took 2 bases from V and 1 from J, leaving 5 bases between them. Germline CDR1 SGHAT, CDR2 FQNNGV. The CDR3 sequence is CASSLQGNTEAFF. For the CDR3, the DNA is TGTGCCAGCAGCTTACAGGGGAACACTGAAGCTTTCTTT. Full variable domain (rest looked up from reference TRBV11-2 and TRBJ1-1): EAGVAQSPRYKIIEKRQSVAFWCNPISGHATLYWYQQILGQGPKLLIQFQNNGVVDDSQLPKDRFSAERLKGVDSTLKIQPAKLEDSAVYLCASSLQGNTEAFFGQGTRLTVV.

The V and J genes are TRBV11-2 and TRBJ2-1; 11 nucleotides agree with TRBD2. CDR3 length equals 15 residues. The V gene's germline CDR1 is SGHAT and CDR2 FQNNGV. The V and J ends lost 6 bases and 4 bases, in that order; junction bases with no gene match: 5. The chain's CDR3 is CASSPRTSGYNEQFF. CDR3 in DNA: TGTGCCAGCAGTCCGCGGACTAGCGGGTACAATGAGCAGTTCTTC. Using reference TRBV11-2 and TRBJ2-1 for the parts outside the CDR3, the full variable domain is EAGVAQSPRYKIIEKRQSVAFWCNPISGHATLYWYQQILGQGPKLLIQFQNNGVVDDSQLPKDRFSAERLKGVDSTLKIQPAKLEDSAVYLCASSPRTSGYNEQFFGPGTRLTVL.

The chain's CDR3 is CASSVGRGRETQYF. In DNA, the CDR3 is TGTGCCAGCAGCGTCGGGCGGGGGAGAGAGACCCAGTACTTC. V usage is TRBV9 and J usage is TRBJ2-5; TRBD2 aligns across 7 bases. V was pared by 2 bases and J by 4 bases, with 5 bases of the junction left unmatched. This CDR3 spans 14 amino acids. The germline V gene encodes CDR1 SGDLS and CDR2 YYNGEE.

The chain has TRBV30 and TRBJ1-4, with D perhaps TRBD1 (6 bases). Germline V gene sequence: CDR1 GTSNPN, CDR2 SVGIG (reference sequence). Deletions cut 2 bases from V and 8 bases from J, with 15 bases between. The CDR3 spans 14 residues. CDR3 nucleotide sequence: TGTGCCTGGAGTTCCCGCAGGGGAAGGGAAAAACTGTTTTTT. Translated: CAWSSRRGREKLFF.

This sequence joins TRBV11-2 and TRBJ2-2, with 12 bases aligning to TRBD2. This CDR3 has 15 amino acids. With V trimmed by 3 bases and J by 6 bases, 2 bases remained unmatched. The V gene's germline CDR1 is SGHAT and CDR2 FQNNGV. CDR3: CASSFLAGGAGELFF. In nucleotides, the CDR3 is TGTGCCAGCAGCTTTCTAGCGGGAGGGGCCGGGGAGCTGTTTTTT.

The V and J genes are TRBV28 and TRBJ1-5; TRBD1 agrees at 8 bases. The CDR3 has 14 amino acids. V dropped 6 bases and J dropped 6; count of bases not matched to a gene: 7. Per the germline V gene, CDR1 is MDHEN and CDR2 is SYDVKM. In nucleotides, the CDR3 is TGTGCCAGCAGCCCACAGGGGGAGGGTCAGCCCCAGCATTTT. This translates into CASSPQGEGQPQHF.

By its share, this clone is medium-sized. The chain joins TRBV7-9 to TRBJ2-7, with D unresolved. The CDR3 runs 11 residues. Germline lookup yields CDR1 SEHNR and CDR2 FQNEAQ (reference sequence). Trimming pared 5 bases from V and 2 bases from J, leaving 4 bases between. The CDR3 loop reads CASSTAYEQYF. The CDR3 DNA reads TGTGCCAGCAGCACAGCCTACGAGCAGTACTTC.